This note documents a single T cell receptor beta chain sequence. Its specific antigen is unknown. No much larger clone exists at a distance of one base, and base qualities are not known. This specimen comes from a study of cytomegalovirus exposure and HLA in healthy donors (dated by TCRdb to 2015 to 2018). About the study as a whole: An earlier analysis of about 560 of the donors reported around 280 Gb of sequence data and 95 million to 130 million unique TCR beta sequences obtained from 150 million to 200 million T cells. An early release covering about 600 HLA-typed donors comprised roughly 300 gigabases of sequencing data and 65 million to 100 million unique TCR sequences. To study patterns of TCR occurrence, a later analysis re-analyzed previously published TCR beta repertoires from several hundred donors and added high-resolution HLA genotyping. To decide whether each TCR beta V gene segment behaved as functional or pseudogenic, an earlier analysis of some 600 of the donors relied on high-throughput TCR beta sequencing. Every discovery cohort repertoire had been produced on one sequencing platform. In a later genetic analysis, genome-wide SNP genotypes for about three fifths of the 666 donors were used, and that subset was treated as a discovery cohort. Among 300 to 500 genotyped donors of the cohort, an average of around 250,000 unique TCR beta nucleotide sequences was sequenced per donor, of which about 19% were non-productive. To predict cytomegalovirus infection status, the study brought together high-throughput TCR immunosequencing, statistical association of individual TCRs with disease status, and machine learning. The number of donors typed differed by locus, with roughly 620-630 for A, B, C, DRB1 and DQB1, 522 for DQA1, 600 to 610 for DPA1, and about 450 for DPB1. Class I and class II HLA loci were covered by the typing at four-digit resolution. A separate validation cohort of approximately 130 different subjects was used in addition to the roughly 670-subject first cohort. Alongside the repertoire data, information on donor age, sex, ethnicity and CMV serostatus was compiled. The study aimed to test whether cataloging public T cell receptors could reveal signatures of past pathogen exposure. The genetic ancestry cluster associated with self-reported Caucasian donors included about 84% of the roughly 400 genotyped donors. The T cell repertoires of 666 subjects were profiled by immunosequencing and related to cytomegalovirus serostatus. Rather than using new phenotypic data, the later analysis identified candidate immune exposures from TCR beta sequences and from how often those sequences occurred across donors. A handful of DR-DQ haplotypes were handled as single units for association and clustering because linkage in the cohort was strong.

The full study reports these points: The only immune exposure information available for the cohort was CMV serostatus. A later analysis found that most CMV-associated TCR beta chains appeared HLA-restricted, with HLA associations seemingly driven largely by CMV exposure. Only TCR beta chains were sequenced in this cohort, and the absence of alpha or paired-chain data limited detectable features. In an earlier analysis of over 550 of the donors, most TCR beta V segments were observed in productive rearrangements about 87% or about 30% of the time, broadly matching IMGT annotations. A later analysis found that TCR association rates varied across HLA loci, with DRB1 alleles showing the most associated TCRs and HLA-C alleles the fewest. In a later analysis, several top co-occurrence clusters were reported to appear linked to parvovirus B19, influenza, CMV and Epstein-Barr virus. Some IMGT-functional V segments, including TRBV6-2 and TRBV6-3, could not be told apart with the 87-base-pair reads, so those segments were excluded. A further reported finding was that TCR beta sequences accurately predicted the HLA-A and HLA-B alleles for most subjects in the first cohort. Because counts were too low, roughly 18 rarely observed V segments, including chromosome 9 orphons, were left out of the earlier analysis of about 620 of the donors. The classifier was reported to diagnose cytomegalovirus status with high specificity and sensitivity in both the original and validation cohorts. In a later analysis, more than 15,000 TCR beta sequences were associated with specific HLA alleles at a false discovery rate of 0.05. Compared with the approximately 670-donor mean, donors in an Asian-associated ancestry cluster had fewer N-insertions in productive TCRs, according to a later genetic analysis. Compared with equally common non-associated chains, HLA-associated TCR beta chains in a later analysis were more clonally expanded and had lower generation probabilities. Linkage disequilibrium might explain the correlated functional status among segregating V segments, but an unknown experimental factor could not be excluded. Sequencing depth was assumed to be roughly uniform across donors in the presence/absence analyses, though that assumption may not hold. HLA typing was unavailable for some donors at each locus, so association tests used only the typed subset. The study gave a list of under 200 TCR beta chains associated with cytomegalovirus. Across donors, most TCR sequences were observed very rarely, whereas some public TCRs were present in many individuals. A cluster of highly shared sequence variants was judged likely to represent a technical artifact of the sequencing pipeline. A few of the identified cytomegalovirus-associated TCR beta chains were confirmed in vitro to be specific for cytomegalovirus antigens. An association between a missense DCLRE1C variant and V-gene and J-gene trimming of TCR beta chains was found in a later genetic analysis and replicated in an independent cohort. Assigning TCR associations to individual alleles was difficult when HLA alleles, especially DR and DQ, strongly co-occurred. It was suggested by the authors that the approach could potentially be generalized to other disease states and immunological phenotypes.

Library preparation was by the immunoSEQ multiplex PCR assay. The multiplex PCR relied on a mix of 60 forward primers for TCR Vbeta segments and 13 reverse primers for TCR Jbeta segments. A multiplex PCR assay on genomic DNA amplified the CDR3 region of rearranged TCR beta genes. The Illumina HiSeq System was used to sequence the amplified TCR beta libraries as 87-base-pair reads. From the authors' description of their analysis: A later analysis counted tens of millions of unique TCR beta chains across the 550 to 750 repertoires, and around 12 million of these chains were shared by at least two donors. Raw reads were error-corrected and collapsed into unique sequences by a nearest-neighbor algorithm in which closely related sequences were merged to remove PCR and sequencing errors. Alignment of CDR3 sequences to IMGT reference sequences was used to assign V, D and J gene segments. Each retained sequence needed at least a six-nucleotide match to both a V gene segment and a J gene segment. A rearrangement was called productive if the CDR3 had no stop codons and remained in frame with V and J, and every other rearrangement was called non-productive. Following IMGT convention, CDR3 was defined as the stretch from the second conserved V-encoded cysteine up to the conserved J-encoded phenylalanine. In an earlier analysis of around 600 of the donors, sequences lacking an unambiguous match to a single V gene segment were excluded. In an earlier analysis of approximately 560 of the donors, a V segment was called functional when productive rearrangements were above 56.7%, and segregating when the standard deviation between donors exceeded 5%. A statistical classification framework was built to diagnose cytomegalovirus status from the catalog of TCR beta chain sequences. V and J gene assignment, in a later analysis, came from comparing TCR nucleotide sequences with IMGT/GENE-DB human TR gene sequences. The TCRdist pipeline was used in a later analysis to assign CDR3 sequences and most-parsimonious VDJ recombination scenarios. In a later analysis, each TCR beta chain was defined by its CDR3 amino acid sequence together with its V-gene family, and reads without a unique V-gene family were excluded. A later analysis removed several hundred highly shared, low-generation-probability nucleotide sequences to deal with suspected cross-contamination and a sequencing artifact. A later analysis calculated a clonal expansion index for each public chain from normalized within-repertoire ranks of inferred template counts. In a later analysis, generation probabilities were computed using a VDJ recombination model fitted to out-of-frame rearrangements, and the results were checked against IGoR. Hypergeometric tests were used in a later analysis to score TCR-TCR, TCR-HLA and TCR-CMV co-occurrence, with a repertoire-size bias correction applied to the TCR pairs. In a later analysis, false discovery rates were estimated by permuting HLA or CMV assignments 20 times. A later analysis grouped co-occurring TCRs with DBSCAN, adding TCRdist sequence similarity when clustering within HLA-allele-positive subsets. Repertoires with fewer than 30,000 or more than 120,000 public chains were left out of co-occurrence clustering, as were about 5 repertoires with anomalous nucleotide sharing. The table was pulled from immuneACCESS by TCRdb, which kept in-frame rearrangements only. Such tables lose some clones; where checked, under half of the loss comes from unresolved V genes, and the rest has no known cause. V and J calls and clone size are as listed in that table; D and trimming were resolved from the DNA. This sample lists some 140,000 clones; 60% to 80% were detected once. The top ten hold roughly 2% of the sample.

The germline V end is reduced by 4 bases and the J end by 2 bases; junction bases left unmatched: 10. The CDR3 contains 16 residues, cysteine and phenylalanine counted. Only the CDR3 part of the read is kept: 48 bases, read in frame from the first base. Looking up the germline V gene yields CDR1 LGHNT and CDR2 FRNRAP. The cohort consisted of 600 or so healthy bone marrow donors. At the time of sampling, all cohort members were nominally healthy, though unrecorded immune exposures were likely present. The donor tested CMV seronegative and was one of the 352 seronegative cohort members. A peripheral blood sample was collected from each donor, and TCR beta sequencing was performed on peripheral blood mononuclear cells. Genomic DNA was extracted from the blood cell samples with the Qiagen DNeasy Blood Extraction Kit.

The TCR sequence derives from a man aged 30-40 years in good health and CMV-seronegative. Recombination connected TRBV12-5 to TRBJ2-7, with 8 bases in between that match TRBD2. Sequenced input: PBMCs. The DNA sequence is given as TGTGCTAGTGGTTGGTCCCAAAGACTAGCGCCCTACGAGCAGTACTTC. This codes for CASGWSQRLAPYEQYF.